A single sample is the source of the 30 T cell receptor beta chains below, sequenced in a study of Tregs in tolerant kidney transplant recipients. Profiled with immunoSEQ multiplex PCR; TCRdb holds only in-frame clones, not every one. The sample yields 75,000 to 100,000 clones, more than 90% seen once. The sample comprised CD8+ T cells from blood. The receptors were sampled from a human donor in good health.

DNA for the CDR3: TGTGCCAGCAGTGAAGCGCGAAGGCGGAGCACAGATACGCAGTATTTT. Amino acid sequence: CASSEARRRSTDTQYF. The rearrangement uses TRBV6-1 and TRBJ2-3; D unclear. The CDR3 runs 16 residues. Per germline, CDR1 MNHNS and CDR2 SASEGT. Between the trimmed V and J ends, which lost 0 bases and 0 bases, there was a span of 10 bases.

The genes are TRBV19 and TRBJ2-1, with 10 positions matching TRBD2. The CDR3 has 21 amino acids. Germline CDR1 is LNHDA and CDR2 is SQIVND (reference sequence). With 5 bases clipped from V and 0 bases from J, the junction kept 19 bases outside the gene matches. The CDR3 sequence is CASSPFQLAGYDFSSYNEQFF. In DNA, the CDR3 is TGTGCCAGTAGTCCCTTCCAACTAGCGGGATACGATTTTAGCTCCTACAATGAGCAGTTCTTC.

The CDR3 is CASSLWQKNTEAFF. The CDR3 DNA reads TGTGCCAGCAGCTTATGGCAGAAGAACACTGAAGCTTTCTTT. This rearrangement joins TRBV7-6 to TRBJ1-1; D ambiguous. The CDR3 extends over 14 amino acids. Germline loops: CDR1 SGHVS, CDR2 FNYEAQ. The germline V and J ends were trimmed by 2 bases and 1 base, with 8 bases remaining between them. The entire variable domain, with the rest obtained from reference TRBV7-6 and TRBJ1-1, is as follows: GAGVSQSPRYKVTKRGQDVALRCDPISGHVSLYWYRQALGQGPEFLTYFNYEAQQDKSGLPNDRFSAERPEGSISTLTIQRTEQRDSAMYRCASSLWQKNTEAFFGQGTRLTVV.

CDR3 amino acids: CASSLALNYGYTF. CDR3 in DNA: TGTGCCAGCAGTTTAGCACTTAACTATGGCTACACCTTC. The chain has TRBV27 and TRBJ1-2; D gene unclear. CDR1 and CDR2 from the germline V gene are MNHEY and SMNVEV (reference sequence). This CDR3 has 13 amino acids. Trimming shortened V by 2 bases and J by 1 base, and 5 bases separated the two germline ends.

This clone came up once. The chain has TRBV9 and TRBJ2-1; a possible D gene is TRBD2 (5 bases). Per germline, CDR1 SGDLS and CDR2 YYNGEE. This CDR3 has 15 residues. The V end lost 3 bases, the J end lost 2 bases, and 12 bases lay between the germline ends. CDR3 bases: TGTGCCAGCAGCGCTAGCTCTATTACCTACAATGAGCAGTTCTTC. Protein sequence: CASSASSITYNEQFF.

The chain carries TRBV4-1 and TRBJ1-4; tentative D call: TRBD1 (6 bases). This CDR3 is 15 amino acids long. Germline V gene lookup returns CDR1 MGHRA and CDR2 YSYEKL. Trimming removed 3 bases from V and 4 bases from J, with 12 bases in between. The CDR3 region has the DNA TGCGCCAGCAGCCACCAACAGGGTCTTAATGAAAAACTGTTTTTT. It codes for CASSHQQGLNEKLFF.

The rearrangement links TRBV7-9 to TRBJ1-4; no clear D. Per germline, CDR1 SEHNR and CDR2 FQNEAQ (reference sequence). V shed 4 bases and J shed 1 base, with 4 bases lying between them. This CDR3 has 13 residues. The CDR3 DNA follows: TGTGCCAGCAGCTCATTAACTAATGAAAAACTGTTTTTT. Translating gives CASSSLTNEKLFF.

V is TRBV5-4 and J is TRBJ2-1; maybe TRBD2 (5 bases). V was trimmed by 0 bases and J by 4 bases, leaving 8 bases between them. CDR3 size: 14 residues. Looked up from germline, CDR1 is SGHNT and CDR2 is YYREEE (reference sequence). The CDR3 sequence is CASSLAGFYNEQFF. Here the CDR3 DNA reads TGTGCCAGCAGCTTGGCGGGATTTTACAATGAGCAGTTCTTC.

This chain uses TRBV7-9 with TRBJ2-1; TRBD1 is a possible D gene (6 bases). In germline, CDR1 is SEHNR, CDR2 FQNEAQ (reference sequence). With 1 base removed from V and 6 bases from J, the gap between germline ends came to 7 bases. The CDR3 contains 13 residues. CDR3 nucleotides: TGTGCCAGCAGCTTAGGGGGGCTCAATGAGCAGTTCTTC. Its translation is CASSLGGLNEQFF. The full variable domain, in which reference TRBV7-9 and TRBJ2-1 provide the parts outside the CDR3, is DTGVSQNPRHKITKRGQNVTFRCDPISEHNRLYWYRQTLGQGPEFLTYFQNEAQLEKSRLLSDRFSAERPKGSFSTLEIQRTEQGDSAMYLCASSLGGLNEQFFGPGTRLTVL.

The genes are TRBV7-6 and TRBJ2-7; 10 nucleotides align to TRBD2. CDR3 length: 15 residues. The germline V gene encodes CDR1 SGHVS and CDR2 FNYEAQ. The ends lost 5 bases at V and 7 bases at J; junction bases unmatched: 11. DNA of the CDR3: TGTGCCAGCAGCCCGAGGACTAGCGGCGTTCGGGAGCAGTACTTC. It yields the protein CASSPRTSGVREQYF.

This chain uses TRBV7-8 with TRBJ2-3; D is tentatively TRBD1 or TRBD2 (6 bases each). The ends were cut back, 0 bases at V and 0 bases at J, with 10 bases in the middle. The germline V gene encodes CDR1 SGHVS and CDR2 FQNEAQ. This CDR3 comprises 16 residues. The CDR3 DNA follows: TGTGCCAGCAGCTTAGCCGGGGGCCGGAGCACAGATACGCAGTATTTT. Its translation is CASSLAGGRSTDTQYF.

V gene TRBV9 combines with J gene TRBJ2-7; TRBD2 matches at 9 bases. This CDR3 has 15 amino acids. The V and J ends lost 0 bases and 2 bases, in that order; junction bases with no gene match: 3. Germline lookup yields CDR1 SGDLS and CDR2 YYNGEE. CDR3 nucleotide sequence: TGTGCCAGCAGCGTAGCGGCTAGCGGGACCTACGAGCAGTACTTC. As protein: CASSVAASGTYEQYF.

The chain has TRBV30 and TRBJ1-1; D possibly corresponds to TRBD1 (5 bases). The germline V and J ends were trimmed by 0 bases and 5 bases, with 13 bases remaining between them. CDR3 size: 14 residues. The germline V gene encodes CDR1 GTSNPN and CDR2 SVGIG (reference sequence). Written as DNA, the CDR3 is TGTGCCTGGAGTGTCGGGTTGGGGGAAACTGAAGCTTTCTTT. Its protein product is CAWSVGLGETEAFF. Filled out from reference TRBV30 and TRBJ1-1, the complete variable domain reads SQTIHQWPATLVQPVGSPLSLECTVEGTSNPNLYWYRQAAGRGLQLLFYSVGIGQISSEVPQNLSASRPQDRQFILSSKKLLLSDSGFYLCAWSVGLGETEAFFGQGTRLTVV.

V gene TRBV6-5 combines with J gene TRBJ1-2; 11 nucleotides agree with TRBD1. From germline, CDR1 is MNHEY and CDR2 SVGAGI. Unmatched junction bases numbered 7, after V lost 6 bases and J lost 4 bases. The CDR3 is 15 amino acids. The CDR3 loop is CASRDGQGAFYGYTF. The CDR3 coding sequence is TGTGCCAGCAGAGACGGACAGGGGGCGTTCTATGGCTACACCTTC.

The V and J genes are TRBV7-8 and TRBJ2-7, with 12 bases matching TRBD2. V was pared by 2 bases and J by 5 bases, with 7 bases of the junction left unmatched. Germline CDR1 reads SGHVS; CDR2 reads FQNEAQ. The CDR3 length is 16 residues. The chain's CDR3 is CASSLKARLAGDEQYF. The CDR3 DNA is TGTGCCAGCAGCTTAAAGGCCCGACTAGCGGGGGACGAGCAGTACTTC.

In its sample, this clone was seen once. The rearrangement uses TRBV2 and TRBJ1-4; a possible D gene is TRBD1 (5 bases). Per the germline V gene, CDR1 is SNHLY and CDR2 is FYNNEI. The CDR3 length is 15 residues. V was pared by 6 bases and J by 0 bases, with 11 bases between. This CDR3 reads CASSTGRATNEKLFF. DNA of the CDR3: TGTGCCAGCAGCACAGGCCGTGCAACTAATGAAAAACTGTTTTTT.

This clone has just one count. The rearrangement uses TRBV12-5 and TRBJ1-1; TRBD1 is a possible D gene (6 bases). This CDR3 spans 13 amino acids. Germline V gene sequence: CDR1 LGHNT, CDR2 FRNRAP. The V end lost 3 bases, the J end lost 1 base, and 6 bases lay between the germline ends. The CDR3 here is CASGLGGNTEAFF. CDR3 in DNA: TGTGCTAGTGGTTTAGGGGGGAACACTGAAGCTTTCTTT.

The chain carries TRBV19 and TRBJ2-7; D assignment may be TRBD1 or TRBD2 (5 bases each). The CDR3 loop spans 19 amino acids. Germline CDR1 reads LNHDA; CDR2 reads SQIVND (reference sequence). V was cut by 3 bases and J by 3 bases, with 27 bases left in between. CDR3 DNA: TGTGCCAGTAGTATGCTTGGGACGGAAACTGGGTTGGGTTTCTACGAGCAGTACTTC. This translates into CASSMLGTETGLGFYEQYF.

This sequence joins TRBV5-1 and TRBJ1-1; TRBD1 is a possible D gene (5 bases). The germline V gene has CDR1 SGHRS and CDR2 YFSETQ. The CDR3 is 17 amino acids. Trimming shortened V by 0 bases and J by 1 base, and 16 bases separated the two germline ends. The CDR3 loop is CASSLVGSGRPNTEAFF. CDR3 coding DNA: TGCGCCAGCAGCTTGGTAGGGTCGGGGCGGCCGAACACTGAAGCTTTCTTT.

The V gene is TRBV27, the J gene TRBJ1-2, with D unresolved. The CDR3 spans 13 residues. V was shortened by 5 bases and J by 4 bases, with 11 bases between the two germline ends. Germline CDR1 reads MNHEY; CDR2 reads SMNVEV (reference sequence). This CDR3 reads CASSPDGAYGYTF. In DNA form, the CDR3 reads TGTGCCAGCAGTCCGGACGGTGCCTATGGCTACACCTTC.

The chain couples TRBV11-1 to TRBJ1-1; 9 nucleotides match TRBD1. V was clipped by 2 bases and J by 7 bases; unmatched bases: 8. This CDR3 contains 15 residues. Germline CDR1 reads SGHAT; CDR2 reads FQDESV (reference sequence). CDR3 in amino acids: CASSLLGGTGHEAFF. The DNA of the CDR3 is TGTGCCAGCAGCTTACTTGGGGGGACAGGGCATGAAGCTTTCTTT.

This sequence joins TRBV9 and TRBJ2-3, with 9 nucleotides matching TRBD2. This CDR3 is 16 amino acids long. Germline V gives CDR1 SGDLS, CDR2 YYNGEE. Trimming at V came to 4 bases and at J to 4 bases, leaving 10 bases not matched to a gene. CDR3 bases: TGTGCCAGCAGCCCTCTGCGGGGGGGCCTGTCAGATACGCAGTATTTT. Residues: CASSPLRGGLSDTQYF.

The V call is TRBV7-9, the J call TRBJ1-1, with TRBD1 matching 8 bases. V gave up 5 bases and J gave up 5 bases; unmatched junction bases: 7. CDR1 SEHNR and CDR2 FQNEAQ come from the germline V gene (reference sequence). CDR3 length: 14 residues. Written as DNA, the CDR3 is TGTGCCAGCAGCCACAGACAGGGGAAGACTGAAGCTTTCTTT. Translating gives CASSHRQGKTEAFF.

The genes are TRBV4-2 and TRBJ2-1; D possibly matches TRBD1 or TRBD2 (6 bases each). Germline V lookup: CDR1 LGHNA, CDR2 YNFKEQ. With 2 bases removed from V and 2 bases from J, the gap between germline ends came to 7 bases. The CDR3 totals 14 residues. The CDR3 DNA is TGTGCCAGCAGCCAAAGGGGGGCCTACAATGAGCAGTTCTTC. As protein: CASSQRGAYNEQFF.

The chain employs TRBV6-1 and TRBJ1-2; 9 bases align to TRBD1. This CDR3 contains 16 residues. The junction had 12 bases not matched to a gene; V was cut back by 4 bases and J by 6 bases. The germline V gene has CDR1 MNHNS and CDR2 SASEGT. The CDR3 protein is CASSGGARDRVDGYTF. The CDR3, as DNA: TGTGCCAGCAGTGGGGGGGCCCGGGACAGGGTGGATGGCTACACCTTC.

J is TRBJ2-6 and V is TRBV14; D is possibly TRBD1 or TRBD2 (5 bases each). Germline V gene sequence: CDR1 SGHDN, CDR2 FVKESK. Deletions cut 1 base from V and 2 bases from J, with 9 bases between. CDR3 length equals 16 residues. The CDR3: CASSQGRGTGANVLTF. The CDR3 DNA sequence: TGTGCCAGCAGCCAAGGCCGGGGCACTGGGGCCAACGTCCTGACTTTC.

This clone was found once. The chain recombines TRBV10-1 with TRBJ2-7, with D maybe TRBD1 (5 bases). Trimming removed 6 bases at V and 1 base at J, with 10 bases between. The CDR3 spans 13 residues. CDR1 is WNHNN, CDR2 SYGVQD, per germline (reference sequence). The CDR3 loop reads CASSLGVSYEQYF. The CDR3 coding sequence is TGCGCCAGCAGCCTAGGGGTTTCCTACGAGCAGTACTTC.

The rearrangement uses TRBV6-5 and TRBJ2-2, with no clear D. The CDR3 covers 12 residues. CDR1 MNHEY and CDR2 SVGAGI come from the germline V gene. V was trimmed by 10 bases and J by 4 bases, leaving 10 bases between them. CDR3 amino acids: CAIGYATGELFF. CDR3 sequence (DNA): TGTGCCATCGGCTACGCCACCGGGGAGCTGTTTTTT.

The CDR3 nucleotides read TGTGCCAGCAGCTTATATTACAGAACTAACTATGGCTACACCTTC. Its translation: CASSLYYRTNYGYTF. The chain has TRBV7-9 and TRBJ1-2; no firm D call. Trimming took off 2 bases at V and 0 bases at J, with 10 bases between the two ends. Germline V CDR1 and CDR2: SEHNR, FQNEAQ (reference sequence). The CDR3 has 15 amino acids.

On this clone: This sample includes further DNA sequences coding for the same CDR3. The J gene is TRBJ1-2, the V gene TRBV4-1; D remains ambiguous. CDR1 and CDR2 (germline): MGHRA, YSYEKL. V was shortened by 4 bases and J by 4 bases, with 22 bases between the two germline ends. The CDR3 length is 17 residues. The CDR3 coding sequence is TGCGCCAGCAGCCCAGATGTTACGGCCAGATTGGGCTATGGCTACACCTTC. Translating it yields CASSPDVTARLGYGYTF.